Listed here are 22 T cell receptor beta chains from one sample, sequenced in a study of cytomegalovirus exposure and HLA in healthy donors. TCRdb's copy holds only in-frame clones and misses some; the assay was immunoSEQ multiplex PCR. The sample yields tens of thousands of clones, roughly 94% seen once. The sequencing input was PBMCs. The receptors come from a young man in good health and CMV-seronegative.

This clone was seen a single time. The CDR3 nucleotides are TGTGCCAGTAGTATCCCCAGGGGCAGGAACACTGAAGCTTTCTTT. Encoded protein: CASSIPRGRNTEAFF. The chain carries TRBV19 and TRBJ1-1; possibly TRBD1 for D (6 bases). The CDR3 contains 15 residues. V lost 3 bases and J 1 base, leaving 12 bases between the germline ends. Germline values: CDR1 LNHDA, CDR2 SQIVND (reference sequence).

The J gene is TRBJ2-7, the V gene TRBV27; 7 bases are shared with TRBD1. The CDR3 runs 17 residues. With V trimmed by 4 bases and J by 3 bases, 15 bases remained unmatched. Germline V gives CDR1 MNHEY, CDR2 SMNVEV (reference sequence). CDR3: CASSSTIQGILNYEQYF. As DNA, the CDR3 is TGTGCCAGCAGTTCGACAATACAGGGGATACTCAACTACGAGCAGTACTTC.

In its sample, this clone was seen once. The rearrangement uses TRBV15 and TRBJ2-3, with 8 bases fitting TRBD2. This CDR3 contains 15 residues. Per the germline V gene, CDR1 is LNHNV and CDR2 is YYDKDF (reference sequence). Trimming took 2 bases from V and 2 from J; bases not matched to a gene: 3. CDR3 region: CATSRRLANTDTQYF. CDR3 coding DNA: TGTGCCACCAGCAGAAGACTAGCGAACACAGATACGCAGTATTTT.

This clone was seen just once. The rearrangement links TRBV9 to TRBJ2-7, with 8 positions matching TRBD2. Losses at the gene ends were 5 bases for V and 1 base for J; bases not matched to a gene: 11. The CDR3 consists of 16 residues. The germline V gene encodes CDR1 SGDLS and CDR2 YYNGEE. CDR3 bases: TGTGCCAGCAGTGTTAGCGGGAACCCAGTATCCTACGAGCAGTACTTC. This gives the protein CASSVSGNPVSYEQYF.

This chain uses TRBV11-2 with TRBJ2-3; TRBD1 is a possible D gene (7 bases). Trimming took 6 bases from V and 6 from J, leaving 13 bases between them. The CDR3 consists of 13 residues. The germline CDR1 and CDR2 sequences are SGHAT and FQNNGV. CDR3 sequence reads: CASRIQGRDTQYF. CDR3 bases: TGTGCCAGCAGGATACAGGGGAGGGATACGCAGTATTTT.

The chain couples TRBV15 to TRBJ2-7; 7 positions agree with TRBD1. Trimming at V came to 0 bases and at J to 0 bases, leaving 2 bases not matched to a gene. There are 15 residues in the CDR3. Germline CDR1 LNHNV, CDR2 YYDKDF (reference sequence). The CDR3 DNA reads TGTGCCACCAGCAGAGATCCAGGGGGCTCCTACGAGCAGTACTTC. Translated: CATSRDPGGSYEQYF.

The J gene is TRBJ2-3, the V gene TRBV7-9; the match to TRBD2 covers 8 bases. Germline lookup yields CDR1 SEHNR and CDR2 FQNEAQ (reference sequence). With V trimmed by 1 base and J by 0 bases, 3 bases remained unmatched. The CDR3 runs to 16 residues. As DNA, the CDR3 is TGTGCCAGCAGCTTAGTCACTAGCGGTAGCACAGATACGCAGTATTTT. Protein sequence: CASSLVTSGSTDTQYF.

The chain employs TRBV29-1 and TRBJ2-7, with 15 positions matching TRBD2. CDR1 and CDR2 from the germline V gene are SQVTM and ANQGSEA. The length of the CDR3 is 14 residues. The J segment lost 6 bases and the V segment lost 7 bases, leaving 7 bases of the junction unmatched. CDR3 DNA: TGCAGCGCAGCACCGGGACTAGCGGGAGGCGAGCAGTACTTC. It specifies CSAAPGLAGGEQYF.

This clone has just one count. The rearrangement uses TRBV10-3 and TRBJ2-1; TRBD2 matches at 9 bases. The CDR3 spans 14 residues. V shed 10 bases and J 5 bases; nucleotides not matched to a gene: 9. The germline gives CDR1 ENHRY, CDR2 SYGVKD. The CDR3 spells CASHKVAGDNEQFF. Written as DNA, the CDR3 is TGTGCCAGCCATAAGGTAGCGGGAGACAATGAGCAGTTCTTC.

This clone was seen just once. The CDR3: CASSLGTVSGNTIYF. The DNA for the CDR3 is TGTGCCAGCAGTTTGGGGACAGTCTCTGGAAACACCATATATTTT. The J gene is TRBJ1-3, the V gene TRBV28; 7 nucleotides match TRBD1. CDR1 is MDHEN, CDR2 SYDVKM, per germline. Trimming removed 3 bases from V and 0 bases from J; junction bases left unmatched: 2. The CDR3 covers 15 residues. The entire variable domain, with the rest obtained from reference TRBV28 and TRBJ1-3, is as follows: DVKVTQSSRYLVKRTGEKVFLECVQDMDHENMFWYRQDPGLGLRLIYFSYDVKMKEKGDIPEGYSVSREKKERFSLILESASTNQTSMYLCASSLGTVSGNTIYFGEGSWLTVV.

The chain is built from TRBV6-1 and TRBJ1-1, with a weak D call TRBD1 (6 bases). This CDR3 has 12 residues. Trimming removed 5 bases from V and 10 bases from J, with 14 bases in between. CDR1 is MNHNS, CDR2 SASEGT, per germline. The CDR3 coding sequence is TGTGCCAGCAGTAACAACAGGGTCGGAGCTTTCTTT. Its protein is CASSNNRVGAFF.

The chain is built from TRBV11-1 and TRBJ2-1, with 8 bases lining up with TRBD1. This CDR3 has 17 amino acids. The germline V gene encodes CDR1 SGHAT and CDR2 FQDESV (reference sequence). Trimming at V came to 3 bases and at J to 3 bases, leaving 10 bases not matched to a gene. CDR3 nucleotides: TGTGCCAGCAGCTTCGAGACAGGGGTTTGGAACTACAATGAGCAGTTCTTC. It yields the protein CASSFETGVWNYNEQFF. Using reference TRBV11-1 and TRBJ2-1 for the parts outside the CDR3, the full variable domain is EAEVAQSPRYKITEKSQAVAFWCDPISGHATLYWYRQILGQGPELLVQFQDESVVDDSQLPKDRFSAERLKGVDSTLKIQPAELGDSAMYLCASSFETGVWNYNEQFFGPGTRLTVL.

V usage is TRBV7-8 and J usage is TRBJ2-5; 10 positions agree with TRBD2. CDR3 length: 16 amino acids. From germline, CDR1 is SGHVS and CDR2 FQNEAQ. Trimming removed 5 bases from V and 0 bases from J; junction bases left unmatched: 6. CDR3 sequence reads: CASSPRTSGDQETQYF. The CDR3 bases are TGTGCCAGCAGCCCTCGGACTAGCGGAGACCAAGAGACCCAGTACTTC.

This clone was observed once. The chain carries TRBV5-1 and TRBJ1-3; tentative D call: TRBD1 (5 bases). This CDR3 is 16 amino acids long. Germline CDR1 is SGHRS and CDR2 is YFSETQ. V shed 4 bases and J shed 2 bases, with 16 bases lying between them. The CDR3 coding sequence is TGCGCCAGCAGCGAAGCGGAGGGACCGCCTGGAAACACCATATATTTT. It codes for CASSEAEGPPGNTIYF.

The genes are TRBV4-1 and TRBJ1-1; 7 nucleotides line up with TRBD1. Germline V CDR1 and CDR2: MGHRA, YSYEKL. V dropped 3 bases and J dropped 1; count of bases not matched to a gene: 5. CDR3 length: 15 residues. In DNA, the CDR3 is TGCGCCAGCAGCCACCAGGACAGGAGGAACACTGAAGCTTTCTTT. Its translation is CASSHQDRRNTEAFF.

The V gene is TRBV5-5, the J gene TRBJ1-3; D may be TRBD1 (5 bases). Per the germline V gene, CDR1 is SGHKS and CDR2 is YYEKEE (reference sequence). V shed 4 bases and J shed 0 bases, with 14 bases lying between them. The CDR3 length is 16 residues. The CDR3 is CASSGWGSLSGNTIYF. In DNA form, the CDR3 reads TGTGCCAGCAGCGGGTGGGGCAGTCTCTCTGGAAACACCATATATTTT. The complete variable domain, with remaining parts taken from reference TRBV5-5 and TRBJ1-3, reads DAGVTQSPTHLIKTRGQQVTLRCSPISGHKSVSWYQQVLGQGPQFIFQYYEKEERGRGNFPDRFSARQFPNYSSELNVNALLLGDSALYLCASSGWGSLSGNTIYFGEGSWLTVV.

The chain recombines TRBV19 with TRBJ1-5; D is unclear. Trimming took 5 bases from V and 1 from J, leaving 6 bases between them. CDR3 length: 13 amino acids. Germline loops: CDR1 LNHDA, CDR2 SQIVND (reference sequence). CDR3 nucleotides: TGTGCCAGTAGTCCGGAGAGCAATCAGCCCCAGCATTTT. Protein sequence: CASSPESNQPQHF.

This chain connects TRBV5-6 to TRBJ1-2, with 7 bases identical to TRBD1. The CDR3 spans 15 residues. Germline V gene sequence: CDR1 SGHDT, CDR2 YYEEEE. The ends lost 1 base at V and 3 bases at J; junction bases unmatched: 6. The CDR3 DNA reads TGTGCCAGCAGCTTGAGGGGGCCGCCTGACTATGGCTACACCTTC. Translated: CASSLRGPPDYGYTF.

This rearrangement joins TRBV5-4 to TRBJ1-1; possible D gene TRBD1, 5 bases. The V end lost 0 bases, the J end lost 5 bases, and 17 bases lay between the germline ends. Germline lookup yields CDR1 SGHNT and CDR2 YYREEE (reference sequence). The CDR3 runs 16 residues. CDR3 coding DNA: TGTGCCAGCAGCTTGGGGGGACGCCAGGAGGGGACTGAAGCTTTCTTT. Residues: CASSLGGRQEGTEAFF.

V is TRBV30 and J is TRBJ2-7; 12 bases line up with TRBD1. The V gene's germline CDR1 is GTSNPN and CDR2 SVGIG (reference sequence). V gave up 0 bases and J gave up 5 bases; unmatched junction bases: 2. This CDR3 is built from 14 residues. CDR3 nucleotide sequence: TGTGCCTGGAGTGTTGGGACAGGGGGCGACGAGCAGTACTTC. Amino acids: CAWSVGTGGDEQYF.

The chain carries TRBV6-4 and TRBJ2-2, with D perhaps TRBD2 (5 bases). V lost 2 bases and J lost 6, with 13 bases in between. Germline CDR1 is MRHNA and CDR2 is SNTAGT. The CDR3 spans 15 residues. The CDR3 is CASSDPGRSAGELFF. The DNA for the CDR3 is TGTGCCAGCAGTGACCCGGGAAGGTCAGCCGGGGAGCTGTTTTTT.

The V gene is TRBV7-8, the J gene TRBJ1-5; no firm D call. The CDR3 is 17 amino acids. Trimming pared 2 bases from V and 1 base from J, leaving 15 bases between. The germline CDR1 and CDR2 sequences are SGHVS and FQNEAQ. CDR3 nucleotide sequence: TGTGCCAGCAGCTTATTCAGTAGGTCGGGGAGCAATCAGCCCCAGCATTTT. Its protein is CASSLFSRSGSNQPQHF.